This TCR beta chain came from a study of early stage breast cancer tumors. Turning to the study itself: Among roughly twelve ER+/PR+/HER2- tumors, eight were ductal, four lobular. General observations from the study: Tumors had about 2.3-fold higher T cell density than normal breast. Commonly generated sequences made up most enriched TCRB sequences shared between patients.

Germline V gene data show CDR1 as LNHDA and CDR2 as SQIVND (reference sequence). This CDR3 spans 15 amino acids. The ends were cut back, 3 bases at V and 2 bases at J, with 8 bases in the middle. Sequencing used immunoSEQ multiplex PCR; TCRdb keeps in-frame clones, though not all of them. The repertoire consists of 35,000 to 45,000 clones, with around 68% occurring once and the leading ten covering roughly 6.1%. Turning to this clone: Its target is unknown.

V usage is TRBV19 and J usage is TRBJ2-6, with D possibly being TRBD1 (5 bases). The specimen was blood. The receptor's source is a person in their sixties with breast cancer. CDR3 DNA: TGTGCCAGTAGTATCTCACAGGCTGGGGCCAACGTCCTGACTTTC. Its translation: CASSISQAGANVLTF.